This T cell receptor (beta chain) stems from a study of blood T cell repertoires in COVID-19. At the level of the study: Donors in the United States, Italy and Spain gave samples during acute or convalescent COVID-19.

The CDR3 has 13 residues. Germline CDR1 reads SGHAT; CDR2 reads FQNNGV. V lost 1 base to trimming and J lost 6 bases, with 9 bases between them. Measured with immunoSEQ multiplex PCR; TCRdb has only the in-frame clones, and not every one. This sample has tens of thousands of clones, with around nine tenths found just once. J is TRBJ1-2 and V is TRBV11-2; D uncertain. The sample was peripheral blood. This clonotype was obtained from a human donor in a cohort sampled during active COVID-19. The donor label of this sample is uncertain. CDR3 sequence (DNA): TGTGCCAGCAGCTTAGGATTCGGGGATGGCTACACCTTC. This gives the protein CASSLGFGDGYTF.